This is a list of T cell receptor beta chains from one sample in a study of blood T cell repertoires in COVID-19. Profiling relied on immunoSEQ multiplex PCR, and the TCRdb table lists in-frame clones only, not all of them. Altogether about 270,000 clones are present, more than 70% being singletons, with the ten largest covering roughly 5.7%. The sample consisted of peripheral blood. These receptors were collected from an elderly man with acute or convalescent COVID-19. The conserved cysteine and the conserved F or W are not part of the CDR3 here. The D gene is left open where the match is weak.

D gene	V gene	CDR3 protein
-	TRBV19	ASSILNGQTEQY
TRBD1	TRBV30	AWSPGQGTNSPLH
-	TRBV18	ASSLYLDKNYEQY
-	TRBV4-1	ASSHPDQGEKLF
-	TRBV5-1	ASSRDSYEQY
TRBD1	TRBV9	ASSARQGGYNEQF
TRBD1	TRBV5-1	ASSLGTANYGYT
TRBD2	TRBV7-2	ASSKGRGGLDTQY
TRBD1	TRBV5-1	ASSPTGIGNTIY
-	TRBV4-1	ASSQDRNHPIYEQY
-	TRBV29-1	SVSNSNYGYT
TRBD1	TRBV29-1	SVDRGHRETQY
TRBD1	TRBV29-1	SVVRDRKETQY
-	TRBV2	ASSLFPLETQY
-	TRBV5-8	ASMLSDTQY
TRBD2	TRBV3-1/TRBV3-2	ASSQGERGSYEQY
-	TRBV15	ATSRVAGMEKLF
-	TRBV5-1	ASSHEGGDSPLH
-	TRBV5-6	ASSLTAAGETQY
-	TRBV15	ATSRSGGRRKNMNTEAF
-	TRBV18	ASSPAGSNQPQH
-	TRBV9	ASSHSHTIY